What follows describes a single T cell receptor beta chain. The antigen is unknown. The repertoire was sequenced with immunoSEQ multiplex PCR; TCRdb's copy has only in-frame clones and lacks some. The table has fewer than 80,000 clones, around 88% seen once; the top ten hold 9% to 10%. This CDR3 spans 16 amino acids. The germline V gene has CDR1 MNHNS and CDR2 SASEGT. The trim removed 4 bases at V and 2 bases at J, leaving 6 bases unmatched. The sample belongs to a study of T cell responses to AZD1222 COVID-19 vaccine. General study findings and limits: White British donors predominated, females outnumbered males, and clonal diversity was possibly underestimated.

This material consisted of peripheral blood, taken 28 days after the second dose of the MenACWY control vaccine. This chain connects TRBV6-1 to TRBJ1-3; 9 bases match TRBD1. The sequence came from an adult who received the MenACWY meningococcal vaccine as a control. CDR3 bases: TGTGCCAGCAGTGTCGGGACAGGGATCGCTGGAAACACCATATATTTT. Translation gives CASSVGTGIAGNTIYF.